Below, one T cell receptor beta chain is given with its context. Its antigen is as yet unknown. This specimen belongs to a study of T cells expressing NK-cell markers. Study as a whole: It was sorted CD3+CD56+NKG2C+, CD3+CD56+NKG2C- and CD3+CD56-NKG2C+ T cells that supplied the TCR beta repertoires.

No DNA is given; TCRdb re-called the 5' RACE reads and lists each CDR3 protein once. Its listing shows about 460,000 distinct CDR3 sequences. Study-wide results and caveats: Specificity for HCMV among expanded NKG2C+ T cell clones was not established.

The sequenced sample consisted of blood T cells: a sorted CD56 or NKG2C T cell subset, CD4+ or CD8+ T cells, or bulk PBMC T cells (not recorded which). The TCR comes from a woman aged 45-65 years in good health.

CDR3 sequence reads: CAAIGEVGTEAFF. The chain employs TRBV6-1 and TRBJ1-1. The CDR3 extends over 13 amino acids. Germline V gene lookup returns CDR1 MNHNS and CDR2 SASEGT.